The clone carrying this TCR beta chain appeared once. Extraction of RNA together with DNA used 20-30 mg of unsorted bulk tissue. The cohort consisted of patients whose primary liver carcinoma was surgically resected. A primer matching the constant region was used to make TCR beta cDNA from approximately 0.45 ug of total RNA. Amplification in three nested multiplex PCR rounds with slightly modified ARM-PCR gave rise to TCR beta libraries. TRBV1-TRBV30 forward primers paired with a C-beta reverse primer were used in the first two PCR rounds, which ran about 11 cycles each. Via MiXCR, TCRdb re-called the multiplex PCR reads, giving one row per CDR3 protein. The sample lists roughly 100,000 distinct CDR3 sequences, about four fifths occurring once. This specimen belongs to a study of tumor-infiltrating lymphocytes in primary liver carcinoma. Germline CDR1 reads LGHNA; CDR2 reads YSLEER. The CDR3 extends over 14 amino acids. Trimming stripped 3 bases from V and 5 bases from J, with 13 bases between.

The sequence was collected from a man aged 40-55 years with primary liver carcinoma and hepatitis B virus infection. Sequencing was done on a sample of liver tumor tissue from sampling region 3. Subset noted: tumor region T3, left-lateral pole. This chain joins TRBV4-3 and TRBJ2-5, with a possible D match to TRBD2 (6 bases). Here the CDR3 reads CASSHNWGEETQYF. The CDR3 region has the DNA TGCGCCAGCAGCCATAACTGGGGGGAGGAGACCCAGTACTTC.